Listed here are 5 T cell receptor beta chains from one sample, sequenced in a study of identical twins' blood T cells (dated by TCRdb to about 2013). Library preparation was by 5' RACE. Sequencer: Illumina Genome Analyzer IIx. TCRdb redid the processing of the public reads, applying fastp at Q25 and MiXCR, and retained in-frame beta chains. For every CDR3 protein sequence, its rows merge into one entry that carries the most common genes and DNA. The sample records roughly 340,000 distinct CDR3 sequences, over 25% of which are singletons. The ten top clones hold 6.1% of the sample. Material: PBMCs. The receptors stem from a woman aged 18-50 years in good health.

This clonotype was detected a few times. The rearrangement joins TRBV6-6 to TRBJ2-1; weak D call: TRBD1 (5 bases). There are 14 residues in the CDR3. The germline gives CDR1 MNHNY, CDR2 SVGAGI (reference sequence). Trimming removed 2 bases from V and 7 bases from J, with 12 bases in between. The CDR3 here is CASSYTKTVNEQFF. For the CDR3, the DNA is TGTGCCAGCAGTTACACGAAGACAGTTAATGAGCAGTTCTTC.

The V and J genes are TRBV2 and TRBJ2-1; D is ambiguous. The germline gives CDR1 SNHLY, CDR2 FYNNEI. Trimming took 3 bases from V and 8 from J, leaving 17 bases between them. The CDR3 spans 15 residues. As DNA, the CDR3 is TGTGCCAGCAGTGACTCTAAGCCCACTTGGGATGAGCAGTTCTTC. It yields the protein CASSDSKPTWDEQFF.

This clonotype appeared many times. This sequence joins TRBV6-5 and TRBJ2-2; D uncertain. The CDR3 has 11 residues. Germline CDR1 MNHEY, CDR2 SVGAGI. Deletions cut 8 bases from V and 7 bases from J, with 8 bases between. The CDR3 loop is CASHRGGELFF. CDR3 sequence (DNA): TGTGCCAGCCACCGCGGCGGGGAGCTGTTTTTT.

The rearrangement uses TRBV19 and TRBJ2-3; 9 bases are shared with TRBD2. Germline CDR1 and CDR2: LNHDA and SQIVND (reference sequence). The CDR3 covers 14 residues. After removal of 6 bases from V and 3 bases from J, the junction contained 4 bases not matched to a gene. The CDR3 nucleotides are TGTGCCAGTAGCCGACTAGCGGATACAGATACGCAGTATTTT. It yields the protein CASSRLADTDTQYF.

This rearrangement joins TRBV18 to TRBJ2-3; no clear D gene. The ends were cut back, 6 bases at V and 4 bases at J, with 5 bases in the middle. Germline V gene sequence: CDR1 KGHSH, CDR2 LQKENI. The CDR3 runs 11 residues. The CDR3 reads CASSAADTQYF. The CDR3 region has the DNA TGTGCCAGCTCTGCGGCAGATACGCAGTATTTT.